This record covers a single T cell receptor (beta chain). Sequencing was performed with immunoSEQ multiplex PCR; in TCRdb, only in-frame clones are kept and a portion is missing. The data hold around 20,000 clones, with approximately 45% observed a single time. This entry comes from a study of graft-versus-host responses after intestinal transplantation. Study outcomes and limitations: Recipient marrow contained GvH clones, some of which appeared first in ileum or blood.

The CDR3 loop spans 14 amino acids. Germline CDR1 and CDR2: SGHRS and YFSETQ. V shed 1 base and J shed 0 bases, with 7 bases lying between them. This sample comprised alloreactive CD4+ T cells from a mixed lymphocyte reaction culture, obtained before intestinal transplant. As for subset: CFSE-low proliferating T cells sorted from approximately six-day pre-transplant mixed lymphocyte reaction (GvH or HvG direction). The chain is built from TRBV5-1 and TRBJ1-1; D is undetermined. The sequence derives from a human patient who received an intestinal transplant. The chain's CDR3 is CASSLSGMNTEAFF. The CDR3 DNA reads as TGCGCCAGCAGCTTGAGCGGCATGAACACTGAAGCTTTCTTT.